These T cell receptor beta chains were read from a single sample in a study of blood T cell repertoires in COVID-19. The repertoire was sequenced with immunoSEQ multiplex PCR; TCRdb's copy has only in-frame clones and lacks some. The sample records about 160,000 clones, roughly 84% being singletons. The specimen was peripheral blood. These receptors all stem from a man aged 65-85 years with acute or convalescent COVID-19. The CDR3 runs from the conserved cysteine through the conserved F or W. A D gene is named only where the DNA matches it firmly. Clone size is shown for a subset of rows, as once, few, many or a class of expanded clone.

V: TRBV3-1/TRBV3-2; J: TRBJ1-3; size: .; D: .; CDR3: CASSQESRAGNTIYF; DNA: TGTGCCAGCAGCCAAGAGAGCAGGGCTGGAAACACCATATATTTT
V: TRBV5-6; J: TRBJ2-2; size: .; D: .; CDR3: CASSLGRARAGELFF; DNA: TGTGCCAGCAGCTTGGGGCGGGCTCGGGCCGGGGAGCTGTTTTTT
V: TRBV19; J: TRBJ2-2; size: .; D: TRBD2; CDR3: CASSIGGSGAGELFF; DNA: TGTGCCAGTAGTATAGGTGGTAGCGGGGCCGGGGAGCTGTTTTTT
V: TRBV11-2; J: TRBJ1-4; size: .; D: .; CDR3: CASSPSFSSGFDEKLFF; DNA: TGTGCCAGCAGCCCGTCGTTTTCCTCGGGATTCGACGAAAAACTGTTTTTT
V: TRBV6-5; J: TRBJ2-2; size: .; D: .; CDR3: CASEVGQNTGELFF; DNA: TGTGCCAGCGAGGTAGGACAAAACACCGGGGAGCTGTTTTTT
V: TRBV18; J: TRBJ2-1; size: .; D: TRBD2; CDR3: CASSPPVLAGRVEQFF; DNA: TGTGCCAGCTCACCACCGGTACTAGCGGGGCGGGTTGAGCAGTTCTTC
V: TRBV7-9; J: TRBJ2-1; size: .; D: TRBD1; CDR3: CASSQTGTSSYNEQFF; DNA: TGTGCCAGCAGCCAGACAGGGACGAGCTCCTACAATGAGCAGTTCTTC
V: TRBV5-1; J: TRBJ1-1; size: .; D: .; CDR3: CASSLAGGQSTEAFF; DNA: TGCGCCAGCAGCTTGGCTGGTGGGCAGTCCACTGAAGCTTTCTTT
V: TRBV10-2; J: TRBJ1-1; size: .; D: .; CDR3: CASKFPGMNTEAFF; DNA: TGCGCCAGCAAGTTTCCGGGGATGAACACTGAAGCTTTCTTT
V: TRBV7-6; J: TRBJ2-3; size: once; D: .; CDR3: CASSPRTELGTDTQYF; DNA: TGTGCCAGCAGCCCCCGGACAGAATTGGGCACAGATACGCAGTATTTT
V: TRBV28; J: TRBJ2-7; size: .; D: .; CDR3: CASNRVVGAVNEQYF; DNA: TGTGCCAGCAATCGGGTGGTGGGGGCTGTTAACGAGCAGTACTTC
V: TRBV3-1/TRBV3-2; J: TRBJ2-3; size: .; D: TRBD2; CDR3: CASSQLAERGYTDTQYF; DNA: TGTGCCAGCAGCCAACTAGCGGAGAGGGGCTACACAGATACGCAGTATTTT
V: TRBV29-1; J: TRBJ2-3; size: .; D: .; CDR3: CSAGDISTDTQYF; DNA: TGCAGCGCTGGGGACATTAGCACAGATACGCAGTATTTT
V: TRBV6-1; J: TRBJ1-2; size: once; D: TRBD1; CDR3: CASSDFGQGSYGYTF; DNA: TGTGCCAGCAGTGATTTTGGACAGGGGTCCTATGGCTACACCTTC
V: TRBV19; J: TRBJ1-1; size: .; D: TRBD1; CDR3: CASSAGTGGSETEAFF; DNA: TGTGCCAGTTCCGCCGGGACAGGGGGCTCGGAGACTGAAGCTTTCTTT
V: TRBV28; J: TRBJ1-2; size: .; D: TRBD1; CDR3: CASVQGANYGYTF; DNA: TGTGCCAGCGTACAGGGGGCGAACTATGGCTACACCTTC
V: TRBV28; J: TRBJ2-3; size: .; D: TRBD2; CDR3: CASSSPPSGRAYDTQYF; DNA: TGTGCCAGCAGTTCCCCCCCCAGCGGGAGGGCCTACGATACGCAGTATTTT
V: TRBV7-2; J: TRBJ2-5; size: .; D: TRBD1; CDR3: CASSLGTGVGQETQYF; DNA: TGTGCCAGCAGCTTAGGGACAGGTGTGGGCCAAGAGACCCAGTACTTC
V: TRBV7-3; J: TRBJ2-1; size: once; D: TRBD1; CDR3: CASSTTGGGNEQFF; DNA: TGTGCCAGCAGCACCACAGGGGGCGGAAATGAGCAGTTCTTC
V: TRBV3-1/TRBV3-2; J: TRBJ2-7; size: .; D: TRBD1; CDR3: CASSHGGQGFPYEQYF; DNA: TGTGCCAGCAGCCATGGGGGACAGGGCTTCCCCTACGAGCAGTACTTC
V: TRBV5-1; J: TRBJ2-3; size: .; D: TRBD1; CDR3: CASSKGQGTDTQYF; DNA: TGCGCCAGCAGCAAGGGACAGGGGACAGATACGCAGTATTTT
V: TRBV3-1/TRBV3-2; J: TRBJ2-1; size: .; D: .; CDR3: CASSRPSSYNEQFF; DNA: TGTGCCAGCTCTAGGCCCAGCTCCTACAATGAGCAGTTCTTC
V: TRBV7-9; J: TRBJ2-2; size: .; D: .; CDR3: CASSLVFTGTGELFF; DNA: TGTGCCAGCAGCTTAGTATTCACAGGCACCGGGGAGCTGTTTTTT
V: TRBV5-1; J: TRBJ1-2; size: .; D: .; CDR3: CASSWRGSEASDYGYTF; DNA: TGCGCCAGCAGCTGGCGGGGGTCTGAAGCTTCCGACTATGGCTACACCTTC
V: TRBV15; J: TRBJ1-5; size: once; D: .; CDR3: CATSRDSGVPKDQPQHF; DNA: TGTGCCACCAGCAGAGATTCGGGAGTCCCAAAAGATCAGCCCCAGCATTTT
V: TRBV6-5; J: TRBJ2-2; size: few; D: .; CDR3: CASSYATHSTTGELFF; DNA: TGTGCCAGCAGTTACGCCACCCACTCTACCACCGGGGAGCTGTTTTTT
V: TRBV7-6; J: TRBJ2-5; size: .; D: .; CDR3: CASSQGGLRETQYF; DNA: TGTGCCAGCAGTCAGGGGGGCCTCCGAGAGACCCAGTACTTC
V: TRBV4-1; J: TRBJ1-2; size: .; D: TRBD1; CDR3: CASSPLQGSGGYTF; DNA: TGCGCCAGCAGCCCTTTACAGGGGTCTGGAGGCTACACCTTC
V: TRBV3-1/TRBV3-2; J: TRBJ2-2; size: .; D: TRBD2; CDR3: CASSQGLYASGSYGTGELFF; DNA: TGTGCCAGCAGCCAAGGTCTATATGCTAGCGGGAGCTATGGCACCGGGGAGCTGTTTTTT
V: TRBV2; J: TRBJ1-6; size: .; D: .; CDR3: CATRTENSPLHF; DNA: TGTGCCACACGGACAGAGAATTCACCCCTCCACTTT
V: TRBV6-1; J: TRBJ2-7; size: .; D: TRBD1; CDR3: CASSVTSGQGGHEQYF; DNA: TGTGCCAGCAGTGTCACTTCGGGACAGGGGGGGCACGAGCAGTACTTC
V: TRBV4-2; J: TRBJ2-4; size: .; D: .; CDR3: CASSQDWGRENIQYF; DNA: TGTGCCAGCAGCCAAGATTGGGGGCGGGAAAACATTCAGTACTTC
V: TRBV2; J: TRBJ2-3; size: .; D: TRBD1; CDR3: CASSVDRGLGDTQYF; DNA: TGTGCCAGCAGCGTGGACAGGGGGCTTGGAGATACGCAGTATTTT
V: TRBV5-6; J: TRBJ1-2; size: .; D: .; CDR3: CASSLYVGGGYTF; DNA: TGTGCCAGCAGCTTGTACGTGGGGGGTGGCTACACCTTC
V: TRBV19; J: TRBJ2-1; size: .; D: TRBD1; CDR3: CASSIVRGTGLYNEQFF; DNA: TGTGCCAGTAGTATAGTACGCGGGACAGGATTGTACAATGAGCAGTTCTTC
V: TRBV11-3; J: TRBJ2-2; size: .; D: .; CDR3: CASSRGTSNTGELFF; DNA: TGTGCCAGCAGCCGAGGGACTTCGAACACCGGGGAGCTGTTTTTT
V: TRBV11-3; J: TRBJ2-1; size: .; D: TRBD2; CDR3: CASSLVGGYEQFF; DNA: TGTGCCAGCAGCTTAGTGGGGGGGTATGAGCAGTTCTTC